This T cell receptor beta chain comes out of a study of shared clonotypes between healthy human individuals. Study overall: The cohort had two women and three men, ages 18 to 49.

Each donor was a Caucasian adult residing in Nashville, Tennessee. Genomic DNA per cell subset filled all wells of several immunoSEQ plates. Some clones are missing from TCRdb's copy, which holds only in-frame ones; the method was immunoSEQ multiplex PCR. The data show 400,000 to 600,000 clones, 75% to 85% seen once. V shed 2 bases and J 4 bases; nucleotides not matched to a gene: 7. Germline-derived CDR1 and CDR2 are SGHDT and YYEEEE. This CDR3 has 15 residues. The chain couples TRBV5-6 to TRBJ2-7; 9 bases are a match to TRBD1. This TCR came from a woman in her thirties or forties in good health. Some clones in this sample may be carry-over from other donors' samples. The sequencing input was PBMCs. CDR3: CASSFAPGQGYEQYF. As DNA, the CDR3 is TGTGCCAGCAGCTTTGCTCCGGGACAGGGTTACGAGCAGTACTTC.